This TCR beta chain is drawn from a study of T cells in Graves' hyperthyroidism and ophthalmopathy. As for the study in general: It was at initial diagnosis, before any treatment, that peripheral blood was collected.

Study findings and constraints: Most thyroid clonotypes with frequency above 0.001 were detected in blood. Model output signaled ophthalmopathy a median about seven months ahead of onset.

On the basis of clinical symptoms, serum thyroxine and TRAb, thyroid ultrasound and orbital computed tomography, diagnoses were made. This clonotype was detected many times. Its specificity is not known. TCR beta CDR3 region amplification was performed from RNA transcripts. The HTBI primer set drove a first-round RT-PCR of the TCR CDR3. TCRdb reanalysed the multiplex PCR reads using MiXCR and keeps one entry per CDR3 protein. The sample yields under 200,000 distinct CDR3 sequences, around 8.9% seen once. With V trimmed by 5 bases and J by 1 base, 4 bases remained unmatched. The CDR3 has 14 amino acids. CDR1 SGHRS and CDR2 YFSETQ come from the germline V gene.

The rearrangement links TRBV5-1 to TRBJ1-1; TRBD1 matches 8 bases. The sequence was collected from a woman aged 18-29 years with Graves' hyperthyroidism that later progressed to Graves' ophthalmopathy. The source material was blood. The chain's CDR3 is CASSTTGANTEAFF. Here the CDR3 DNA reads TGCGCCAGCAGTACGACAGGGGCGAACACTGAAGCTTTCTTT.